Listed below are T cell receptor beta chains from one sample, sequenced in a study of early T cells in non-severe SARS-CoV-2 infection. TCRdb re-called the 5' RACE reads through MiXCR, storing one row per CDR3 protein. The sample has around 80,000 distinct CDR3 sequences; over 9.5% are singletons. The specimen comprised whole blood, sampled at baseline. The receptor source for this set is an adult who was a healthcare worker with PCR-confirmed SARS-CoV-2 infection or an uninfected control (not recorded which). Both conserved end residues are trimmed from each CDR3.

>TRBV6-1|TRBJ2-5
ASTTVRGGQETQY
>TRBV10-2|TRBJ2-7
ASSRDGPYEQY
>TRBV20-1|TRBJ2-5
SALRGAGGGETQY
>TRBV7-9|TRBJ2-1
ASSRDAYNEQF
>TRBV10-3|TRBJ2-7
AISPGTSAYEQY
>TRBV20-1|TRBJ2-2
SARDSGRFNTGELF
>TRBV2|TRBJ2-3
ASSESLYDTQY
>TRBV7-9|TRBJ2-5
ASSQGGAGGTQY
>TRBV20-1|TRBJ2-7
SARPQGFNEQY
>TRBV12-3/TRBV12-4|TRBJ2-3
ASSFSGAEDTQY
>TRBV12-3/TRBV12-4|TRBJ1-6
ASSLRGGNNSPLH
>TRBV28|TRBJ2-7
ASSLKGGTYEQY
>TRBV9|TRBJ1-3
ASSFTGDSGNTIY
>TRBV10-2|TRBJ2-2
ASSVGREGHDTGELF
>TRBV28|TRBJ1-2
ASSSMAEGYT
>TRBV3-1|TRBJ2-7
ASSQGHSQYEQY
>TRBV28|TRBJ1-5
ASRSSGVTAQPQH
>TRBV20-1|TRBJ2-2
SARFIRTSGRAESGELF
>TRBV6-1|TRBJ1-2
ASSFTELANYGYT
>TRBV25-1|TRBJ2-5
ASSTDRTGIVGTQY
>TRBV24-1|TRBJ2-1
ATSDLPSAEFNEQF
>TRBV7-2|TRBJ2-7
ASSLGTSRTYEQY
>TRBV7-2|TRBJ2-2
ASTLGRANTGELF
>TRBV20-1|TRBJ2-5
SASLAGGMMETQY
>TRBV7-3|TRBJ2-7
ASSREGGLAGPSSYEQY
>TRBV6-1|TRBJ1-4
ASSVFGANEKLF
>TRBV10-2|TRBJ2-1
ASSESRNEQF
>TRBV12-3/TRBV12-4|TRBJ1-4
ASSFSGVEKLF
>TRBV27|TRBJ1-2
ASSSNQPGQRNYGYT
>TRBV11-2|TRBJ2-2
ASSFAGGGTGELF
>TRBV28|TRBJ2-7
ASSPDSYEQY
>TRBV2|TRBJ2-7
ASTRQGSYEQY
>TRBV28|TRBJ2-7
ASSLKPGSEQY
>TRBV7-6|TRBJ2-7
ASSPPAGTGSYEQY
>TRBV28|TRBJ1-2
ASSLSGYGYT
>TRBV7-6|TRBJ2-4
ASSSGQGRANIQY
>TRBV19|TRBJ1-5
ASSLQGASDPANQPQH
>TRBV11-2|TRBJ2-1
ASSFEGFEQF
>TRBV19|TRBJ2-7
ASSIDAGTAPYEQY
>TRBV6-6|TRBJ2-2
ASSYNAGSTGELF
>TRBV6-1|TRBJ2-1
ASSGKLRGLAGDNEQF
>TRBV20-1|TRBJ2-7
SARDPNIAGAYYEQY
>TRBV5-4|TRBJ1-2
ASSSPPGRQGNGYT
>TRBV3-1|TRBJ2-4
ASSQDLASGRTIQY
>TRBV6-5|TRBJ2-7
ASSYSGRASYEQY
>TRBV18|TRBJ1-3
ASSPSPGGASGNTIY
>TRBV7-8|TRBJ1-5
ASSSGDRRNQPQH
>TRBV30|TRBJ1-2
AWNEGYGNYGYT
>TRBV20-1|TRBJ2-1
SAKPSASSYNEQF
>TRBV5-1|TRBJ2-5
ASSTGGGETQY
>TRBV5-4|TRBJ2-1
ASSFRREINEQF
>TRBV11-2|TRBJ2-5
ASSLGAAGPKLTQY
>TRBV10-3|TRBJ2-7
AISVIPSELFYEQY
>TRBV4-2|TRBJ2-5
ASSRSTSRETQY
>TRBV6-1|TRBJ1-4
ASSERGRDEKLF